This is a list of T cell receptor beta chains from one sample in a study of blood T cell repertoires in COVID-19. Sequencing used immunoSEQ multiplex PCR; TCRdb keeps in-frame clones, though not all of them. The table lists about 300,000 clones, approximately 83% of them singletons, with under 2.5% in the top ten. The specimen was PBMCs or T cells enriched from blood (not recorded which). The receptor set was obtained from a young man who had recovered from COVID-19. The CDR3 runs from the conserved cysteine through the conserved F or W. Each record gives: J gene, V gene, D gene, clone size, CDR3 DNA, CDR3 protein. The D gene is left open where the match is weak. Part of the rows lack a size; the others show once, few, many or a class for expanded clones.

J: TRBJ1-1
V: TRBV5-6
D: -
size: -
DNA: TGTGCCAGCAGTCGTACGTCAGGGCTATCGGCGGCTTTCTTT
CDR3: CASSRTSGLSAAFF

J: TRBJ2-7
V: TRBV3-1/TRBV3-2
D: TRBD2
size: -
DNA: TGTGCCAGCAGCCAAGGGGGGGGTCTCGAGCAGTACTTC
CDR3: CASSQGGGLEQYF

J: TRBJ1-1
V: TRBV7-9
D: -
size: -
DNA: TGTGCCAGCAGCCCCGCGCCTGAAGCTTTCTTT
CDR3: CASSPAPEAFF

J: TRBJ2-2
V: TRBV24-1
D: TRBD1
size: -
DNA: TGTGCCACCAGTCCCGGGACAGGGGACACCGGGGAGCTGTTTTTT
CDR3: CATSPGTGDTGELFF

J: TRBJ2-2
V: TRBV5-1
D: TRBD1
size: -
DNA: TGCGCCAGCAGCGCCGGGACAGGGGGTACCGGGGAGCTGTTTTTT
CDR3: CASSAGTGGTGELFF

J: TRBJ2-1
V: TRBV7-8
D: TRBD2
size: -
DNA: TGTGCCAGCAGCTTCCCTTGGGGCGGGGGTGATGAGCAGTTCTTC
CDR3: CASSFPWGGGDEQFF

J: TRBJ1-2
V: TRBV7-8
D: -
size: -
DNA: TGTGCCAGCAGCTTATCCGGGGGATACTATGGCTACACCTTC
CDR3: CASSLSGGYYGYTF

J: TRBJ2-7
V: TRBV5-1
D: -
size: -
DNA: TGCGCCAGCAGCTTGGACGGGACATCTCGATACGAGCAGTACTTC
CDR3: CASSLDGTSRYEQYF

J: TRBJ1-1
V: TRBV4-3
D: -
size: -
DNA: TGCGCCAGCAGCCAAGATGGGTTCCCCGGCGGCACTGAAGCTTTCTTT
CDR3: CASSQDGFPGGTEAFF

J: TRBJ1-6
V: TRBV4-3
D: TRBD1
size: -
DNA: TGCGCCAGCAGCCAAGATTCCCACAGGGGTAATTCACCCCTCCACTTT
CDR3: CASSQDSHRGNSPLHF

J: TRBJ2-2
V: TRBV24-1
D: -
size: -
DNA: TGTGCCACCAGTGATTTCTTCGGGGGTGGGGAGCTGTTTTTT
CDR3: CATSDFFGGGELFF

J: TRBJ1-1
V: TRBV7-2
D: -
size: -
DNA: TGTGCCAGCAGCTTTCAGGGCACGGGCACTGAAGCTTTCTTT
CDR3: CASSFQGTGTEAFF

J: TRBJ2-2
V: TRBV19
D: -
size: -
DNA: TGTGCCAGTAGGACTAGGGGCGGGGAGCTGTTTTTT
CDR3: CASRTRGGELFF

J: TRBJ2-1
V: TRBV2
D: TRBD2
size: -
DNA: TGTGCCAGCAGCAGCAGACTAGCCACCTACAATGAGCAGTTCTTC
CDR3: CASSSRLATYNEQFF

J: TRBJ1-2
V: TRBV6-5
D: TRBD1
size: -
DNA: TGTGCCAGCAGTTACTCGGGGACAGGGAACTATGGCTACACCTTC
CDR3: CASSYSGTGNYGYTF

J: TRBJ1-4
V: TRBV5-4
D: TRBD1
size: -
DNA: TGTGCCAGCAAAAGGGACAGATGGGATGAAAAACTGTTTTTT
CDR3: CASKRDRWDEKLFF

J: TRBJ2-7
V: TRBV5-1
D: -
size: once
DNA: TGCGCCAGCAGCCTGGGTACCTACGAGCAGTACTTC
CDR3: CASSLGTYEQYF

J: TRBJ1-1
V: TRBV6-5
D: -
size: -
DNA: TGTGCCAGCAGGAGACCCACAGGGATGAACACTGAAGCTTTCTTT
CDR3: CASRRPTGMNTEAFF

J: TRBJ2-2
V: TRBV5-1
D: TRBD1
size: -
DNA: TGCGCCAGCAGCTATGGACAGGGGGCGTCCGGGGAGCTGTTTTTT
CDR3: CASSYGQGASGELFF

J: TRBJ1-6
V: TRBV11-2
D: -
size: once
DNA: TGTGCCAGCAGCCTTGCGAGTGGCGGCAATTCACCCCTCCACTTT
CDR3: CASSLASGGNSPLHF

J: TRBJ1-2
V: TRBV7-2
D: -
size: -
DNA: TGTGCCAGCAGCTCCGCTTGGGGGGGCGCCGGCTACACCTTC
CDR3: CASSSAWGGAGYTF

J: TRBJ2-1
V: TRBV4-3
D: TRBD2
size: -
DNA: TGCGCCAGCAGCCAAGATCGTAGCGGGGGACTCATCTCATACAATGAGCAGTTCTTC
CDR3: CASSQDRSGGLISYNEQFF

J: TRBJ1-5
V: TRBV11-2
D: -
size: -
DNA: TGTGCCAGCAGCACTCCGGGTTCGAGGCAGCCCCAGCATTTT
CDR3: CASSTPGSRQPQHF

J: TRBJ1-1
V: TRBV4-1
D: -
size: -
DNA: TGCGCCAGCAGCCAAGCTGGGGCTCTGAACACTGAAGCTTTCTTT
CDR3: CASSQAGALNTEAFF

J: TRBJ1-5
V: TRBV7-9
D: -
size: -
DNA: TGTGCCAGCAGCTTACAGGGGTCTAATCAGCCCCAGCATTTT
CDR3: CASSLQGSNQPQHF

J: TRBJ1-1
V: TRBV12-3/TRBV12-4
D: -
size: -
DNA: TGTGCCAGCAGTTTAGACAGGTCTTCTGAAGCTTTCTTT
CDR3: CASSLDRSSEAFF

J: TRBJ2-1
V: TRBV5-1
D: TRBD1
size: -
DNA: TGCGCCAGCGCCGGGACAGTTAACAATGAGCAGTTCTTC
CDR3: CASAGTVNNEQFF

J: TRBJ2-7
V: TRBV5-1
D: TRBD2
size: -
DNA: TGCGCCAGCAGCTTGGCCCCGGGGGGCTACGAGCAGTACTTC
CDR3: CASSLAPGGYEQYF

J: TRBJ2-7
V: TRBV7-3
D: TRBD1
size: -
DNA: TGTGCCAGCAGCTCACTGGACAACCCAGGGACAGAAAATTACGAGCAGTACTTC
CDR3: CASSSLDNPGTENYEQYF

J: TRBJ1-2
V: TRBV6-5
D: TRBD1
size: -
DNA: TGTGCCAGCAGTTACCGCAGGGACAGGGGGCTTGGCTACACCTTC
CDR3: CASSYRRDRGLGYTF

J: TRBJ1-5
V: TRBV12-3/TRBV12-4
D: -
size: -
DNA: TGTGCCAGCTCCTTCGTGCGGCAGCCCCAGCATTTT
CDR3: CASSFVRQPQHF

J: TRBJ2-7
V: TRBV27
D: -
size: -
DNA: TGTGCCAGCAGCAGAGACTTAAGAAGACACGAGCAGTACTTC
CDR3: CASSRDLRRHEQYF

J: TRBJ2-1
V: TRBV12-5
D: TRBD1
size: -
DNA: TGTGCTAGTGGTTTACGTACAGGGGGCTCCTACAATGAGCAGTTCTTC
CDR3: CASGLRTGGSYNEQFF

J: TRBJ2-1
V: TRBV12-1
D: -
size: -
DNA: TGTGCCAGCAGCTTACTCCCACGGGAGCAGTTCTTC
CDR3: CASSLLPREQFF

J: TRBJ1-2
V: TRBV7-6
D: -
size: -
DNA: TGTGCCAGCAGCTTAGGGACACAGTATGGCTACACCTTC
CDR3: CASSLGTQYGYTF

J: TRBJ1-5
V: TRBV7-2
D: -
size: -
DNA: TGTGCCAGCAGCACGATGGGGGGGAGCAATCAGCCCCAGCATTTT
CDR3: CASSTMGGSNQPQHF

J: TRBJ1-6
V: TRBV5-8
D: TRBD1
size: -
DNA: TGTGCCACGCCGGGACAGGGGTATCTTGCCCTCCACTTT
CDR3: CATPGQGYLALHF

J: TRBJ2-2
V: TRBV11-3
D: -
size: -
DNA: TGTGCCAGCAGCTTGTCCGGGGGGAACACCGGGGAGCTGTTTTTT
CDR3: CASSLSGGNTGELFF

J: TRBJ2-2
V: TRBV28
D: -
size: -
DNA: TGTGCCAGCAGTTTCCCAGGGAACACCGGGGAGCTGTTTTTT
CDR3: CASSFPGNTGELFF

J: TRBJ2-2
V: TRBV15
D: -
size: -
DNA: TGTGCCACCAGCCTGTACACCGGGGAGCTGTTTTTT
CDR3: CATSLYTGELFF

J: TRBJ1-6
V: TRBV6-5
D: -
size: few
DNA: TGTGCCAGCAATAGGGGGTGGACCTATAATTCACCCCTCCACTTT
CDR3: CASNRGWTYNSPLHF

J: TRBJ2-1
V: TRBV2
D: TRBD2
size: few
DNA: TGTGCCAGCAGTGAGAGGACTAGCGGGGGGAATGAGCAGTTCTTC
CDR3: CASSERTSGGNEQFF

J: TRBJ2-7
V: TRBV15
D: -
size: -
DNA: TGTGCCACCAGCAGTGACAGGTATCGAGGCGAGCAGTACTTC
CDR3: CATSSDRYRGEQYF